These T cell receptor beta chains were read from a single sample in a study of cytotoxic CD8 clonotypes in ibrutinib-treated CLL. Assay: immunoSEQ multiplex PCR; the TCRdb copy retains only in-frame clones and omits some. The table lists 120,000 to 150,000 clones, approximately 80% of them singletons. The sample consisted of PBMCs, taken after 12 months of ibrutinib treatment. The receptors derive from a human donor with chronic lymphocytic leukemia. CDR3s include the opening cysteine and the closing phenylalanine or tryptophan. The D gene is left open where the match is weak. A clone size is listed for some rows: how often the clone was seen (once, few, many), or a class if it is expanded.

j_gene	d_gene	abundance	v_gene	CDR3aa	CDR3nt
TRBJ1-2	-	-	TRBV4-1	CASSQAEVFDYGYTF	TGCGCCAGCAGCCAAGCTGAGGTATTCGACTATGGCTACACCTTC
TRBJ2-4	-	once	TRBV28	CASSPSQPGAKNIQYF	TGTGCCAGCAGTCCCTCTCAGCCTGGGGCCAAAAACATTCAGTACTTC
TRBJ1-6	-	-	TRBV27	CASSLGLTHSPLHF	TGTGCCAGCAGTTTGGGGCTGACGCATTCACCCCTCCACTTT
TRBJ2-1	-	few	TRBV5-1	CASIPGSSYNEQFF	TGCGCCAGCATTCCAGGGAGCTCCTACAATGAGCAGTTCTTC
TRBJ2-1	-	-	TRBV5-5	CASSLEGIIQFF	TGTGCCAGCAGCTTGGAGGGAATCATACAGTTCTTC
TRBJ1-1	-	-	TRBV6-5	CASSTQGMNTEAFF	TGTGCCAGCAGTACCCAGGGGATGAACACTGAAGCTTTCTTT
TRBJ2-1	TRBD2	-	TRBV4-3	CASSQGSGRVYNEQFF	TGCGCCAGCAGCCAAGGTAGCGGGAGGGTATACAATGAGCAGTTCTTC
TRBJ2-7	TRBD2	-	TRBV9	CASGGASGSSESYEQYF	TGTGCCAGCGGGGGGGCTAGCGGGAGTAGCGAGTCCTACGAGCAGTACTTC
TRBJ2-3	-	once	TRBV6-5	CASSYQGGTDTQYF	TGTGCCAGCAGTTACCAGGGAGGCACAGATACGCAGTATTTT
TRBJ2-2	-	-	TRBV28	CAGGLGNTGELFF	TGTGCCGGGGGGCTAGGTAACACCGGGGAGCTGTTTTTT
TRBJ2-5	-	once	TRBV11-1	CASSLARGRETQYF	TGTGCCAGCAGCTTAGCGAGGGGCCGGGAGACCCAGTACTTC
TRBJ1-4	-	few	TRBV29-1	CSVGGEGEKLFF	TGCAGCGTTGGGGGAGAGGGAGAAAAACTGTTTTTT
TRBJ1-5	TRBD1	-	TRBV11-2	CASSPGQGSWQPQHF	TGTGCCAGCAGCCCGGGACAGGGCTCTTGGCAGCCCCAGCATTTT
TRBJ1-1	-	once	TRBV25-1	CASTPSGRYTEAFF	TGTGCCAGCACACCCTCAGGAAGGTACACTGAAGCTTTCTTT
TRBJ2-7	-	-	TRBV12-5	CASGLGPYEQYF	TGTGCTAGTGGTTTGGGCCCCTACGAGCAGTACTTC
TRBJ2-5	-	-	TRBV27	CASSSQETQYF	TGTGCCAGCAGTTCCCAAGAGACCCAGTACTTC
TRBJ2-3	TRBD2	-	TRBV5-1	CASSPTGTSGGGTDTQYF	TGCGCCAGCAGCCCTACCGGGACTAGCGGGGGGGGCACAGATACGCAGTATTTT
TRBJ2-3	-	-	TRBV19	CASSNRVTEGTQYF	TGTGCCAGTAGTAACAGGGTTACCGAGGGTACGCAGTATTTT
TRBJ2-3	TRBD2	-	TRBV9	CASSFSGVTDTQYF	TGTGCCAGCAGCTTTAGCGGGGTCACAGATACGCAGTATTTT
TRBJ2-7	-	-	TRBV30	CAWIGLPHEQYF	TGTGCCTGGATCGGCCTTCCCCACGAGCAGTACTTC
TRBJ1-2	-	-	TRBV7-9	CASSLPRGSYGYTF	TGTGCCAGCAGCCTACCACGAGGGTCCTATGGCTACACCTTC
TRBJ2-7	-	-	TRBV30	CAWSNHGAEQYF	TGTGCCTGGAGCAACCACGGAGCCGAGCAGTACTTC
TRBJ1-4	-	-	TRBV6-1	CASSGTANEKLFF	TGTGCCAGCAGTGGGACAGCCAATGAAAAACTGTTTTTT
TRBJ1-3	-	-	TRBV18	CASSPPFVSSGNTIYF	TGTGCCAGCTCACCACCGTTTGTGAGCTCTGGAAACACCATATATTTT
TRBJ2-3	-	-	TRBV2	CASKGLPTDTQYF	TGTGCCAGCAAGGGACTTCCGACAGATACGCAGTATTTT
TRBJ2-3	TRBD2	-	TRBV29-1	CSAGTSGGAADTQYF	TGCAGCGCCGGGACTAGCGGGGGGGCAGCAGATACGCAGTATTTT
TRBJ2-7	TRBD2	-	TRBV19	CASSVVAGTYEQYF	TGTGCCAGTAGTGTGGTAGCGGGGACCTACGAGCAGTACTTC
TRBJ2-5	TRBD1	-	TRBV15	CATSATGGGETQYF	TGTGCCACCAGCGCTACAGGGGGCGGAGAGACCCAGTACTTC
TRBJ1-2	TRBD1	-	TRBV28	CASSRTGVNYGYTF	TGTGCCAGCAGCCGGACAGGGGTGAACTATGGCTACACCTTC
TRBJ1-1	TRBD1	-	TRBV5-6	CASGWGTGDEAFF	TGTGCCAGCGGATGGGGGACAGGAGATGAAGCTTTCTTT
TRBJ2-1	TRBD2	-	TRBV11-2	CASSLISGGYNEQFF	TGTGCCAGCAGCTTAATCAGCGGGGGTTACAATGAGCAGTTCTTC
TRBJ2-1	TRBD1	-	TRBV28	CASGQGNNEQFF	TGTGCCAGCGGACAGGGGAACAATGAGCAGTTCTTC
TRBJ2-7	-	-	TRBV5-1	CATRGAASYEQYF	TGCGCCACCCGGGGGGCAGCTTCCTACGAGCAGTACTTC